Listed below are T cell receptor beta chains from one sample, sequenced in a study of siplizumab effects on memory and regulatory T cells. TCRdb's copy holds only in-frame clones and misses some; the assay was immunoSEQ multiplex PCR. The sample holds around 100,000 clones, 90% to 95% seen once. The material sequenced was non-Treg CD4+ T cells sorted from blood. These receptors all stem from a human donor in good health. Both conserved end residues are trimmed from each CDR3.

J gene | V gene | CDR3 protein
TRBJ1-2 | TRBV6-5 | ASSRQGWDYGYT
TRBJ1-3 | TRBV5-1 | ASSPDMGDTIY
TRBJ2-7 | TRBV7-6 | ASSRSGSPTAYEQY
TRBJ2-7 | TRBV19 | ASRRDRESYEQY
TRBJ1-1 | TRBV5-1 | ASRVGGNTEAF
TRBJ1-1 | TRBV27 | ASSLGTPGVNTEAF
TRBJ1-2 | TRBV7-9 | ASSADSGAVVYGYT
TRBJ1-1 | TRBV30 | AWSVGDNWNTEAF
TRBJ1-2 | TRBV28 | ASTSRGFGDPFHGYT
TRBJ2-7 | TRBV6-1 | ASSDGRLREQY
TRBJ1-2 | TRBV5-1 | ASSLGQGTMSYT
TRBJ1-1 | TRBV30 | AWSAGGPEAF
TRBJ2-7 | TRBV6-5 | ASSYSRLGLTYEQY
TRBJ2-5 | TRBV30 | AWSRDLYQETQY
TRBJ1-3 | TRBV10-3 | ATSGGPGNTIY
TRBJ2-3 | TRBV10-1 | ASSELGPHGTQY
TRBJ1-3 | TRBV2 | ASSDPGNTIY
TRBJ2-7 | TRBV29-1 | SAGQGRNYEQY
TRBJ1-1 | TRBV5-4 | ASSSRTVNTEAF
TRBJ2-1 | TRBV10-3 | AISESRTGGGNEQF
TRBJ2-1 | TRBV28 | ASSLSLPSGYNEQF
TRBJ1-2 | TRBV6-1 | ASSESFHLGYGYT
TRBJ1-3 | TRBV9 | ASSVAPAGNTIY
TRBJ2-1 | TRBV4-2 | ASSQDRRGQF
TRBJ2-5 | TRBV5-4 | ASSPLAGGGETQY
TRBJ2-2 | TRBV11-3 | ASSVGQGDDGELF